These 18 T cell receptor beta chains originate from one sample sequenced in a study of blood T cell repertoires in COVID-19 (dated by TCRdb to the early 2020s). The method was the immunoSEQ multiplex PCR assay. This immuneACCESS table, as held by TCRdb, lists in-frame sequences with V and J called but not all clones. Of the missing ones, under half trace to an unresolved V gene in checked studies; the others have no known cause. For this sample the table gives 150,000 to 200,000 clones, of which 86% were detected only once. The top ten clonotypes cover more than 7.5% of the sample. The sequencing sample was made of peripheral blood. The receptors originated from a middle-aged man with active or convalescent COVID-19.

The V gene is TRBV2, the J gene TRBJ2-7, with 16 bases matching TRBD2. The junction had 7 bases not matched to a gene; V was cut back by 5 bases and J by 3 bases. The CDR3 is 17 amino acids. From germline, CDR1 is SNHLY and CDR2 FYNNEI. CDR3 amino acids: CASSTQGLAGGIYEQYF. CDR3 DNA sequence: TGTGCCAGCAGTACACAGGGACTAGCGGGGGGGATCTACGAGCAGTACTTC.

V and J are TRBV5-4 and TRBJ2-5; maybe TRBD1 (6 bases). CDR1 is SGHNT, CDR2 YYREEE, per germline (reference sequence). Trimming cost V 3 bases and J 3 bases, with 24 bases left between them. The CDR3 is made up of 18 amino acids. The CDR3 loop is CASSSGPSGVTFEETQYF. The CDR3 coding sequence is TGTGCCAGCAGCTCGGGCCCTTCAGGGGTCACGTTTGAAGAGACCCAGTACTTC.

The J gene is TRBJ1-2, the V gene TRBV5-5; D perhaps matches TRBD1 (5 bases). The CDR3 length is 14 residues. Germline CDR1 reads SGHKS; CDR2 reads YYEKEE (reference sequence). V lost 0 bases and J lost 3, with 9 bases in between. In nucleotides, the CDR3 is TGTGCCAGCAGCTTGGGCCCGGGGGACTATGGCTACACCTTC. Protein sequence: CASSLGPGDYGYTF.

V gene TRBV11-2 combines with J gene TRBJ2-2; TRBD1 matches 9 bases. Germline V lookup: CDR1 SGHAT, CDR2 FQNNGV. Unmatched junction bases numbered 2, after V lost 5 bases and J lost 4 bases. The CDR3 covers 14 residues. The CDR3 here is CASSAGQGTGELFF. In DNA, the CDR3 is TGTGCCAGCAGCGCGGGACAGGGCACCGGGGAGCTGTTTTTT.

CDR3 in amino acids: CASSFGRRAFF. In nucleotides, the CDR3 is TGTGCCAGCAGTTTTGGGAGGAGGGCTTTCTTT. The rearrangement joins TRBV27 to TRBJ1-1; D not resolved. The CDR3 is made up of 11 amino acids. V dropped 3 bases and J dropped 11 bases, with 10 bases sitting between them. Germline V CDR1 and CDR2: MNHEY, SMNVEV (reference sequence).

In DNA form, the CDR3 reads TGTGCCAGCAGGAGTGGGCCCGGACTAGCGGGGGGGGTGGATACGCAGTATTTT. Its translation is CASRSGPGLAGGVDTQYF. V and J are TRBV7-2 and TRBJ2-3; 15 nucleotides line up with TRBD2. V was clipped by 6 bases and J by 6 bases; unmatched bases: 13. The CDR3 covers 18 residues. Germline-derived CDR1 and CDR2 are SGHTA and FQGNSA. Full variable domain (missing parts from reference TRBV7-2 and TRBJ2-3): GAGVSQSPSNKVTEKGKDVELRCDPISGHTALYWYRQSLGQGLEFLIYFQGNSAPDKSGLPSDRFSAERTGGSVSTLTIQRTQQEDSAVYLCASRSGPGLAGGVDTQYFGPGTRLTVL.

This chain joins TRBV11-2 and TRBJ1-1; D gene uncertain. Trimming shortened V by 0 bases and J by 7 bases, and 9 bases separated the two germline ends. The CDR3 has 13 amino acids. The V gene's germline CDR1 is SGHAT and CDR2 FQNNGV. The CDR3: CASSLDRGIEAFF. In DNA, the CDR3 is TGTGCCAGCAGCTTAGATCGGGGTATTGAAGCTTTCTTT.

This clone showed up just a few times. The chain links TRBV7-2 to TRBJ2-7, with D possibly TRBD1 on 5 matching bases. The length of the CDR3 is 15 residues. Trimming cost V 3 bases and J 0 bases, with 12 bases left between them. Germline assignment: CDR1 SGHTA and CDR2 FQGNSA. CDR3 loop: CASSLTALSSYEQYF. In nucleotides, the CDR3 is TGTGCCAGCAGCTTGACAGCTTTATCCTCCTACGAGCAGTACTTC.

J is TRBJ2-2 and V is TRBV9; 13 positions match TRBD2. Germline values: CDR1 SGDLS, CDR2 YYNGEE. V shed 4 bases and J 5 bases; nucleotides not matched to a gene: 8. The CDR3 runs to 17 residues. DNA of the CDR3: TGTGCCAGCAGCTCCCGGACTAGCGGGAGAAGGACCGGGGAGCTGTTTTTT. Its protein is CASSSRTSGRRTGELFF.

The rearrangement links TRBV15 to TRBJ2-3; 7 bases agree with TRBD2. V was pared by 1 base and J by 0 bases, with 4 bases of the junction left unmatched. This CDR3 has 16 amino acids. Germline CDR1 reads LNHNV; CDR2 reads YYDKDF (reference sequence). The CDR3 sequence: CATSRGLAASTDTQYF. The CDR3 DNA follows: TGTGCCACCAGCAGAGGCCTAGCGGCAAGCACAGATACGCAGTATTTT.

The genes are TRBV30 and TRBJ1-6, with 8 positions matching TRBD1. The CDR3 is 17 residues long. Germline-derived CDR1 and CDR2 are GTSNPN and SVGIG (reference sequence). V lost 3 bases and J lost 6; bases outside the gene matches: 13. The CDR3 nucleotides are TGTGCCTGGAGCGTCATGCAGGGGGCGCCGCTTAATTCACCCCTCCACTTT. This encodes CAWSVMQGAPLNSPLHF. Supplemented by reference TRBV30 and TRBJ1-6, the full variable domain reads SQTIHQWPATLVQPVGSPLSLECTVEGTSNPNLYWYRQAAGRGLQLLFYSVGIGQISSEVPQNLSASRPQDRQFILSSKKLLLSDSGFYLCAWSVMQGAPLNSPLHFGNGTRLTVT.

J is TRBJ2-7 and V is TRBV5-1; tentative D call: TRBD2 (7 bases). Trimming took 4 bases from V and 3 from J, leaving 17 bases between them. CDR1 is SGHRS, CDR2 YFSETQ, per germline. The CDR3 has 15 amino acids. Here the CDR3 reads CASSPRGGGGYEQYF. CDR3 nucleotides: TGCGCCAGCAGCCCGAGGGGAGGGGGAGGCTACGAGCAGTACTTC. Full variable domain (remainder filled in from reference TRBV5-1 and TRBJ2-7): KAGVTQTPRYLIKTRGQQVTLSCSPISGHRSVSWYQQTPGQGLQFLFEYFSETQRNKGNFPGRFSGRQFSNSRSEMNVSTLELGDSALYLCASSPRGGGGYEQYFGPGTRLTVT.

V and J are TRBV6-5 and TRBJ1-2; D is possibly TRBD1 (5 bases). Deletions cut 6 bases from V and 7 bases from J, with 21 bases between. Germline CDR1 is MNHEY and CDR2 is SVGAGI. This CDR3 spans 15 amino acids. CDR3 DNA sequence: TGTGCCAGCAGGGGAATGACAGCCACCCCGGGTGGCTACACCTTC. It yields the protein CASRGMTATPGGYTF.

About this clone: Given a much more abundant clone one base away, this may be a read error. The chain is built from TRBV28 and TRBJ1-2; D might be TRBD1 (6 bases). Deletions cut 10 bases from V and 5 bases from J, with 17 bases between. CDR3 length equals 13 residues. Germline loops: CDR1 MDHEN, CDR2 SYDVKM. The CDR3 here is CAIKGGGRYGYTF. The CDR3 nucleotides are TGTGCCATCAAGGGTGGGGGCCGGTATGGCTACACCTTC.

The gene calls are TRBV9 and TRBJ1-2; 8 bases align to TRBD1. This CDR3 has 15 amino acids. V lost 4 bases to trimming and J lost 3 bases; unmatched junction nucleotides: 8. The germline V gene encodes CDR1 SGDLS and CDR2 YYNGEE. The CDR3 DNA sequence: TGTGCCAGCAGCCCAGGGGGCACCTTGGACTATGGCTACACCTTC. Amino acid sequence: CASSPGGTLDYGYTF.

The rearrangement links TRBV9 to TRBJ2-2; maybe TRBD1 (6 bases). The germline V gene has CDR1 SGDLS and CDR2 YYNGEE. The V and J ends lost 0 bases and 5 bases respectively, with 11 bases between them. This CDR3 is built from 15 residues. The CDR3 spells CASSVGAGVTGELFF. CDR3 bases: TGTGCCAGCAGCGTAGGGGCAGGGGTGACCGGGGAGCTGTTTTTT. Filled out from reference TRBV9 and TRBJ2-2, the complete variable domain reads DSGVTQTPKHLITATGQRVTLRCSPRSGDLSVYWYQQSLDQGLQFLIQYYNGEERAKGNILERFSAQQFPDLHSELNLSSLELGDSALYFCASSVGAGVTGELFFGEGSRLTVL.

V gene TRBV3-1 (or the pseudogene TRBV3-2) combines with J gene TRBJ2-1; perhaps TRBD1 as D (5 bases). The V and J ends lost 6 bases and 10 bases respectively, with 10 bases between them. Germline loops: CDR1 LGHDT, CDR2 YNNKEL (reference sequence). CDR3 length: 11 residues. The CDR3 loop reads CASSLQVEQFF. The CDR3 bases are TGTGCCAGCAGTCTACAGGTCGAGCAGTTCTTC.

V and J are TRBV5-1 and TRBJ2-1; 10 bases align to TRBD2. The CDR3 consists of 17 residues. Trimming took 1 base from V and 4 from J; bases not matched to a gene: 8. The V gene's germline CDR1 is SGHRS and CDR2 YFSETQ. The CDR3 sequence: CASSLSSGSASYNEQFF. CDR3 DNA: TGCGCCAGCAGCTTGTCTAGCGGGAGTGCTTCATACAATGAGCAGTTCTTC. Complete variable domain (other parts from reference TRBV5-1 and TRBJ2-1): KAGVTQTPRYLIKTRGQQVTLSCSPISGHRSVSWYQQTPGQGLQFLFEYFSETQRNKGNFPGRFSGRQFSNSRSEMNVSTLELGDSALYLCASSLSSGSASYNEQFFGPGTRLTVL.